These 21 T cell receptor beta chains were sequenced from one sample in a study of cytomegalovirus exposure and HLA in healthy donors. 13 Jbeta primers and 60 Vbeta primers were used for the PCR. Method: immunoSEQ multiplex PCR; TCRdb's copy keeps in-frame clones and lacks some. The sample carries about 180,000 clones, about 85% recorded once. Sequenced input: PBMCs. Every receptor here comes from a girl aged 5-17 years in good health and CMV-seropositive.

The V gene is TRBV10-3, the J gene TRBJ1-2; tentatively, D is TRBD1 (5 bases). The CDR3 totals 16 residues. Germline CDR1 reads ENHRY; CDR2 reads SYGVKD. Trimming removed 10 bases from V and 6 bases from J, with 27 bases in between. Here the CDR3 reads CASPAKSDRPSNGYTF. In DNA form, the CDR3 reads TGTGCCAGCCCAGCAAAGTCCGACAGACCCTCCAATGGCTACACCTTC.

This clone appeared a few times. J is TRBJ1-5 and V is TRBV4-1; D is uncertain. CDR3 length: 14 amino acids. CDR1 MGHRA and CDR2 YSYEKL come from the germline V gene. V lost 0 bases and J lost 4, with 7 bases in between. This CDR3 reads CASSQETRNQPQHF. The CDR3 DNA is TGCGCCAGCAGCCAAGAGACTAGGAATCAGCCCCAGCATTTT.

The chain uses TRBV7-6 and TRBJ2-7; TRBD2 might be the D (5 bases). The CDR3 sequence is 14 residues long. Trimming took 3 bases from V and 3 from J, leaving 12 bases between them. Germline V gene sequence: CDR1 SGHVS, CDR2 FNYEAQ. In DNA form, the CDR3 reads TGTGCCAGCAGCTTGGCAGGACTTAGCTACGAGCAGTACTTC. Translation gives CASSLAGLSYEQYF.

V and J are TRBV14 and TRBJ1-4, with 8 bases that match TRBD1. V was clipped by 1 base and J by 8 bases; unmatched bases: 9. Germline CDR1 and CDR2: SGHDN and FVKESK. This CDR3 region has 16 residues. The CDR3 nucleotides are TGTGCCAGCAGCCAAGGAAGGGGGACAGGTCGCGAAAAACTGTTTTTT. Protein sequence: CASSQGRGTGREKLFF.

The CDR3 DNA sequence: TGTGCCAGCAGGTCAGGACAGGGAGAGAGTAATGAGCAGTTCTTC. It codes for CASRSGQGESNEQFF. The rearrangement links TRBV7-9 to TRBJ2-1, with 8 nucleotides matching TRBD1. Germline assignment: CDR1 SEHNR and CDR2 FQNEAQ (reference sequence). The V segment lost 6 bases and the J segment 7 bases; nucleotides outside the gene matches: 11. The CDR3 spans 15 residues. Supplemented by reference TRBV7-9 and TRBJ2-1, the full variable domain reads DTGVSQNPRHKITKRGQNVTFRCDPISEHNRLYWYRQTLGQGPEFLTYFQNEAQLEKSRLLSDRFSAERPKGSFSTLEIQRTEQGDSAMYLCASRSGQGESNEQFFGPGTRLTVL.

The V call is TRBV6-1, the J call TRBJ1-2; D unresolved. From germline, CDR1 is MNHNS and CDR2 SASEGT. This CDR3 has 13 residues. Trimming shortened V by 10 bases and J by 4 bases, and 16 bases separated the two germline ends. CDR3 loop: CATGLGGGYGYTF. The CDR3 DNA follows: TGTGCCACGGGCCTAGGAGGCGGCTATGGCTACACCTTC.

The CDR3 spells CASSIAGGSYEQYF. DNA for the CDR3: TGCGCCAGCAGCATTGCGGGCGGCTCCTACGAGCAGTACTTC. The chain is built from TRBV5-1 and TRBJ2-7; D may be TRBD2 (5 bases). Trimming took off 4 bases at V and 0 bases at J, with 11 bases between the two ends. Germline V lookup: CDR1 SGHRS, CDR2 YFSETQ. The CDR3 totals 14 residues. The full variable domain, rest sourced from reference TRBV5-1 and TRBJ2-7, is KAGVTQTPRYLIKTRGQQVTLSCSPISGHRSVSWYQQTPGQGLQFLFEYFSETQRNKGNFPGRFSGRQFSNSRSEMNVSTLELGDSALYLCASSIAGGSYEQYFGPGTRLTVT.

The chain joins TRBV7-9 to TRBJ2-6; D gene unclear. Germline V CDR1 and CDR2: SEHNR, FQNEAQ (reference sequence). CDR3 length: 14 residues. The V end lost 5 bases, the J end lost 10 bases, and 15 bases lay between the germline ends. DNA for the CDR3: TGTGCCAGCAGCCCCTATAGCCCCGTTAACGTCCTGACTTTC. Protein: CASSPYSPVNVLTF.

The chain uses TRBV5-1 and TRBJ2-5; 11 bases are shared with TRBD1. Germline CDR1 is SGHRS and CDR2 is YFSETQ. The CDR3 contains 15 residues. The ends lost 0 bases at V and 4 bases at J; junction bases unmatched: 2. CDR3 loop: CASSLAGTGGETQYF. The DNA for the CDR3 is TGCGCCAGCAGCTTGGCCGGGACAGGGGGAGAGACCCAGTACTTC.

The gene calls are TRBV19 and TRBJ1-5, with a tentative D call TRBD1 (6 bases). CDR3 length equals 14 residues. CDR1 is LNHDA and CDR2 is SQIVND in the germline V gene (reference sequence). Trimming cost V 2 bases and J 7 bases, with 12 bases left between them. CDR3 DNA: TGTGCCAGTAGTATACTACAGGGAAACCAGCCCCAGCATTTT. Protein: CASSILQGNQPQHF.

The chain is built from TRBV11-2 and TRBJ1-2; D is possibly TRBD1 (6 bases). The CDR3 loop spans 13 amino acids. From germline, CDR1 is SGHAT and CDR2 FQNNGV. Trimming stripped 1 base from V and 8 bases from J, with 11 bases between. The CDR3 DNA follows: TGTGCCAGCAGCTTAGCCGGACAGTGGGGCTACACCTTC. Translation gives CASSLAGQWGYTF.

This clone has just one count. The J gene is TRBJ2-3, the V gene TRBV11-2; TRBD2 aligns across 8 bases. CDR1 is SGHAT and CDR2 is FQNNGV in the germline V gene. V dropped 1 base and J dropped 4; count of bases not matched to a gene: 4. This CDR3 has 15 residues. The CDR3 loop reads CASSLAGGLADTQYF. CDR3 in DNA: TGTGCCAGCAGCTTAGCGGGGGGGTTAGCAGATACGCAGTATTTT. Looking up the rest from reference TRBV11-2 and TRBJ2-3 gives the full variable domain: EAGVAQSPRYKIIEKRQSVAFWCNPISGHATLYWYQQILGQGPKLLIQFQNNGVVDDSQLPKDRFSAERLKGVDSTLKIQPAKLEDSAVYLCASSLAGGLADTQYFGPGTRLTVL.

This clone was seen more than once but under ten times. The rearrangement links TRBV7-2 to TRBJ1-1; 8 positions agree with TRBD1. This CDR3 is 14 amino acids long. J gave up 4 bases and V 6 bases, and 7 bases lay outside the gene matches. Germline-derived CDR1 and CDR2 are SGHTA and FQGNSA. The CDR3 protein is CASSPTGGITEAFF. In nucleotides, the CDR3 is TGTGCCAGCAGTCCCACAGGGGGTATCACTGAAGCTTTCTTT.

V gene TRBV2 combines with J gene TRBJ2-7, with D tentatively TRBD1 (6 bases). The length of the CDR3 is 15 residues. Germline loops: CDR1 SNHLY, CDR2 FYNNEI. The V end lost 4 bases, the J end lost 3 bases, and 16 bases lay between the germline ends. The CDR3 DNA follows: TGTGCCAGCAGTGGAGTACGGGGACAAAGCTACGAGCAGTACTTC. This sequence encodes CASSGVRGQSYEQYF. Supplemented by reference TRBV2 and TRBJ2-7, the full variable domain reads EPEVTQTPSHQVTQMGQEVILRCVPISNHLYFYWYRQILGQKVEFLVSFYNNEISEKSEIFDDQFSVERPDGSNFTLKIRSTKLEDSAMYFCASSGVRGQSYEQYFGPGTRLTVT.

The rearrangement uses TRBV5-4 and TRBJ2-3, with 11 bases that match TRBD2. In germline, CDR1 is SGHNT, CDR2 YYREEE (reference sequence). CDR3 size: 16 residues. The J segment lost 2 bases and the V segment lost 0 bases, leaving 2 bases of the junction unmatched. CDR3 protein: CASSLVLAGDTDTQYF. The DNA for the CDR3 is TGTGCCAGCAGCTTGGTACTAGCGGGGGACACAGATACGCAGTATTTT.

The chain couples TRBV9 to TRBJ2-1; tentative D call: TRBD1 (5 bases). The V end was cut by 4 bases, the J end by 9 bases, with 23 bases between. This CDR3 region has 16 residues. Germline CDR1 is SGDLS and CDR2 is YYNGEE. The CDR3 nucleotides read TGTGCCAGCAGCCCCCAGCCTGGCGTAGGGGTCGGTGAGCAGTTCTTC. It codes for CASSPQPGVGVGEQFF.

A note on this clone: The junction departs from germline at one end; a sequencing error may be responsible. V usage is TRBV7-2 and J usage is TRBJ2-1, with TRBD2 as a possible D gene (5 bases). The CDR3 covers 13 residues. Germline CDR1 SGHTA, CDR2 FQGNSA. The CDR3 here is CASSFYGLPELFF. The CDR3 DNA is TGTGCCAGCAGCTTCTATGGACTGCCTGAGCTGTTCTTC.

The genes are TRBV2 and TRBJ1-2; the D gene is possibly TRBD1 (5 bases). Germline V gene data show CDR1 as SNHLY and CDR2 as FYNNEI. CDR3 size: 14 residues. Trimming stripped 7 bases from V and 4 bases from J, with 16 bases between. This CDR3 reads CASTLGQGLYGYTF. The CDR3 bases are TGTGCCAGCACCCTAGGGCAGGGTCTCTATGGCTACACCTTC. Based on the CDR3 plus reference TRBV2 and TRBJ1-2, the full variable domain is EPEVTQTPSHQVTQMGQEVILRCVPISNHLYFYWYRQILGQKVEFLVSFYNNEISEKSEIFDDQFSVERPDGSNFTLKIRSTKLEDSAMYFCASTLGQGLYGYTFGSGTRLTVV.

This clone occurred a few times. The rearrangement joins TRBV4-1 to TRBJ2-3, with 13 bases that match TRBD2. The length of the CDR3 is 20 residues. Germline trimming cut 0 bases from V and 2 bases from J; bases unmatched to any gene: 11. The germline CDR1 and CDR2 sequences are MGHRA and YSYEKL. This CDR3 reads CASSQDIWAGTSGTTDTQYF. CDR3 bases: TGCGCCAGCAGCCAAGATATCTGGGCTGGGACTAGCGGGACCACAGATACGCAGTATTTT.

The V and J genes are TRBV27 and TRBJ1-2; TRBD1 aligns across 8 bases. Germline V gives CDR1 MNHEY, CDR2 SMNVEV (reference sequence). The CDR3 contains 14 residues. The J segment lost 1 base and the V segment lost 6 bases, leaving 4 bases of the junction unmatched. In DNA form, the CDR3 reads TGTGCCAGCAGGCGACAGGGGAGTAACTATGGCTACACCTTC. Its translation: CASRRQGSNYGYTF.

The gene calls are TRBV6-4 and TRBJ2-5, with TRBD2 matching over 8 bases. The CDR3 covers 13 residues. The germline V gene has CDR1 MRHNA and CDR2 SNTAGT. V was clipped by 8 bases and J by 5 bases; unmatched bases: 7. The CDR3 coding sequence is TGTGCCAGCTCCAGCGGGAGCTCGGAGACCCAGTACTTC. Translating it yields CASSSGSSETQYF.